What follows are 5 T cell receptor beta chains derived from one specimen sequenced in a study of CD8 T cells in ankylosing spondylitis. Overall study results and limits: There was a TCR beta motif, made of fewer than 10 highly homologous variants, that appeared characteristic of ankylosing spondylitis blood.

TCRdb processed the 5' RACE reads anew with MiXCR; each CDR3 protein has one entry. The sample lists 200,000 to 250,000 distinct CDR3 sequences, 18% occurring once. The antigens for these receptors are not known. The sample consisted of blood, either unsorted or a sorted T cell fraction (not recorded which). Receptors were obtained from a male donor with ankylosing spondylitis.

The rearrangement uses TRBV9 and TRBJ2-1; D gene ambiguous. This CDR3 contains 12 residues. Germline V CDR1 and CDR2: SGDLS, YYNGEE. Trimming removed 3 bases at V and 10 bases at J, with 11 bases between. In nucleotides, the CDR3 is TGTGCCAGCAGCGGAGCTGGAGTAGAGCAGTTCTTC. Translated, it gives CASSGAGVEQFF.

This clonotype showed up just a few times. V is TRBV29-1 and J is TRBJ2-6; 14 nucleotides agree with TRBD2. The V segment lost 7 bases and the J segment 3 bases; nucleotides outside the gene matches: 5. CDR1 SQVTM and CDR2 ANQGSEA come from the germline V gene. The CDR3 is made up of 16 amino acids. As DNA, the CDR3 is TGCAGCGCGGAGGGACTAGCGGGGGTTGGGGCCAACGTCCTGACTTTC. Encoded protein: CSAEGLAGVGANVLTF.

This clonotype was recorded many times. The V gene is TRBV7-8, the J gene TRBJ2-1, with no clear D. Looked up from germline, CDR1 is SGHVS and CDR2 is FQNEAQ. The V end was cut by 2 bases, the J end by 5 bases, with 13 bases between. The CDR3 has 15 residues. CDR3 DNA sequence: TGTGCCAGCAGCTTAAAACTTCATGGGGACAATGAGCAGTTCTTC. Translating gives CASSLKLHGDNEQFF.

This clonotype turned up a few times. The CDR3 sequence is CSASTGTRQYF. CDR3 coding DNA: TGCAGTGCTAGTACGGGCACCCGGCAGTACTTC. The V and J genes are TRBV20-1 and TRBJ2-7; D ambiguous. The CDR3 length is 11 residues. Trimming left V 3 bases short and J 9 bases short, with 12 bases between. Germline-derived CDR1 and CDR2 are DFQATT and SNEGSKA (reference sequence).

This clonotype was counted only a few times. The chain links TRBV20-1 to TRBJ2-1; a possible D gene is TRBD1 (5 bases). CDR3 size: 12 residues. Trimming removed 0 bases from V and 10 bases from J, with 10 bases in between. Germline lookup yields CDR1 DFQATT and CDR2 SNEGSKA (reference sequence). Written as DNA, the CDR3 is TGCAGTGCTAGAGATCAGGGATGGGAGCAGTTCTTC. Translating gives CSARDQGWEQFF.